What follows are 24 T cell receptor beta chains derived from one specimen sequenced in a study of cytomegalovirus exposure and HLA in healthy donors. The PCR was carried out with 60 Vbeta primers and 13 Jbeta primers. Generated by immunoSEQ multiplex PCR, the TCRdb table keeps only in-frame clones and is missing some. This table has 100,000 to 150,000 clones, roughly 15% appearing once. Sequenced: PBMCs. Receptors originate from a female donor in good health and CMV-seropositive.

There are a few counts of this clone. The chain uses TRBV12-5 and TRBJ1-1, with D maybe TRBD1 (5 bases). V dropped 7 bases and J dropped 3 bases, with 12 bases sitting between them. This CDR3 comprises 13 residues. Per germline, CDR1 LGHNT and CDR2 FRNRAP. The CDR3: CASVQRGDTEAFF. CDR3 DNA sequence: TGTGCTAGTGTCCAAAGGGGTGACACTGAAGCTTTCTTT.

This clone showed up just a few times. The rearrangement joins TRBV15 to TRBJ2-2, with D perhaps matching TRBD1 (5 bases). V was trimmed by 0 bases and J by 4 bases, leaving 6 bases between them. The length of the CDR3 is 14 residues. The V gene's germline CDR1 is LNHNV and CDR2 YYDKDF (reference sequence). CDR3 sequence: CATSRDTGTGELFF. DNA for the CDR3: TGTGCCACCAGCAGAGATACAGGCACCGGGGAGCTGTTTTTT.

This chain connects TRBV28 to TRBJ2-7, with TRBD2 as a possible D gene (6 bases). CDR1 and CDR2 (germline): MDHEN, SYDVKM. CDR3 size: 16 residues. V was clipped by 3 bases and J by 3 bases, with 18 bases between them. The CDR3 DNA is TGTGCCAGCAGTTTCACAGGTTCGGGGACTGGCTACGAGCAGTACTTC. This encodes CASSFTGSGTGYEQYF. Complete variable domain (other parts from reference TRBV28 and TRBJ2-7): DVKVTQSSRYLVKRTGEKVFLECVQDMDHENMFWYRQDPGLGLRLIYFSYDVKMKEKGDIPEGYSVSREKKERFSLILESASTNQTSMYLCASSFTGSGTGYEQYFGPGTRLTVT.

The chain has TRBV2 and TRBJ2-5, with D possibly TRBD2 on 5 matching bases. Trimming stripped 3 bases from V and 5 bases from J, with 10 bases between. This CDR3 contains 13 residues. CDR1 and CDR2 (germline): SNHLY, FYNNEI. CDR3 bases: TGTGCCAGCAGTGATCGGGGTCGGGAGACCCAGTACTTC. This translates into CASSDRGRETQYF. Drawing the rest from reference TRBV2 and TRBJ2-5, the complete variable domain is EPEVTQTPSHQVTQMGQEVILRCVPISNHLYFYWYRQILGQKVEFLVSFYNNEISEKSEIFDDQFSVERPDGSNFTLKIRSTKLEDSAMYFCASSDRGRETQYFGPGTRLLVL.

This clone was detected a few times. The rearrangement uses TRBV5-6 and TRBJ1-5, with D possibly being TRBD1 (5 bases). The germline CDR1 and CDR2 sequences are SGHDT and YYEEEE. There are 14 residues in the CDR3. The germline V and J ends were trimmed by 4 bases and 7 bases, with 15 bases remaining between them. CDR3 amino acids: CASSHNSGGQPQHF. The DNA of the CDR3 is TGTGCCAGCAGCCACAACTCGGGGGGACAGCCCCAGCATTTT.

This clone has more than one count but fewer than ten. The J gene is TRBJ2-7, the V gene TRBV2; 11 bases match TRBD1. V was pared by 9 bases and J by 8 bases, with 9 bases of the junction left unmatched. The germline gives CDR1 SNHLY, CDR2 FYNNEI. The CDR3 has 13 amino acids. CDR3 coding DNA: TGTGCCAGTATCCGGGACAGGGGGGCACAGCAGTACTTC. Translation gives CASIRDRGAQQYF.

This clone was observed a handful of times. The V and J genes are TRBV7-6 and TRBJ2-5; 10 nucleotides align to TRBD1. The junction had 5 bases not matched to a gene; V was cut back by 5 bases and J by 2 bases. The CDR3 consists of 15 residues. CDR1 and CDR2 (germline): SGHVS, FNYEAQ. CDR3 in DNA: TGTGCCAGCAGCGGCGGGGGACAGGGGCAAGAGACCCAGTACTTC. It translates to CASSGGGQGQETQYF. The full variable domain, its missing parts supplied by reference TRBV7-6 and TRBJ2-5, is GAGVSQSPRYKVTKRGQDVALRCDPISGHVSLYWYRQALGQGPEFLTYFNYEAQQDKSGLPNDRFSAERPEGSISTLTIQRTEQRDSAMYRCASSGGGQGQETQYFGPGTRLLVL.

V and J are TRBV7-9 and TRBJ2-3; 10 bases agree with TRBD2. CDR1 and CDR2 (germline): SEHNR, FQNEAQ (reference sequence). With 6 bases clipped from V and 7 bases from J, the junction kept 13 bases outside the gene matches. There are 16 residues in the CDR3. The CDR3 region has the DNA TGTGCCAGCAGTCACGAAGCGGGAGGGCGCCGCAATACGCAGTATTTT. Residues: CASSHEAGGRRNTQYF.

There are a few counts of this clone. The CDR3 loop reads CASSRDRETEAFF. The CDR3 region has the DNA TGTGCCAGCAGCCGGGACAGGGAGACTGAAGCTTTCTTT. The J gene is TRBJ1-1, the V gene TRBV14, with 9 bases fitting TRBD1. V shed 4 bases, J shed 5 bases, and the junction held 2 bases outside the gene matches. The CDR3 is 13 amino acids. Per the germline V gene, CDR1 is SGHDN and CDR2 is FVKESK.

The gene calls are TRBV28 and TRBJ2-7; maybe TRBD2 (6 bases). This CDR3 comprises 14 residues. Trimming left V 3 bases short and J 2 bases short, with 11 bases between. The V gene's germline CDR1 is MDHEN and CDR2 SYDVKM. CDR3 protein: CASSFISGPYEQYF. The CDR3 DNA sequence: TGTGCCAGCAGTTTCATTAGCGGACCCTACGAGCAGTACTTC. The whole variable domain, filled in from reference TRBV28 and TRBJ2-7, reads DVKVTQSSRYLVKRTGEKVFLECVQDMDHENMFWYRQDPGLGLRLIYFSYDVKMKEKGDIPEGYSVSREKKERFSLILESASTNQTSMYLCASSFISGPYEQYFGPGTRLTVT.

The chain carries TRBV7-9 and TRBJ2-5; 7 nucleotides agree with TRBD2. The CDR3 has 16 residues. J gave up 5 bases and V 5 bases, and 14 bases lay outside the gene matches. In germline, CDR1 is SEHNR, CDR2 FQNEAQ (reference sequence). The CDR3 nucleotides read TGTGCCAGCAGCCTCGGGGCGGGAGACCTTCGCGAGACCCAGTACTTC. Amino acid sequence: CASSLGAGDLRETQYF.

V is TRBV2 and J is TRBJ2-4; the match to TRBD1 covers 8 bases. The CDR3 length is 14 residues. The germline V gene has CDR1 SNHLY and CDR2 FYNNEI. Unmatched junction bases numbered 9, after V lost 6 bases and J lost 8 bases. The CDR3 protein is CASRVTGQGDIQYF. The CDR3 nucleotides read TGTGCCAGCAGAGTAACAGGACAGGGCGACATTCAGTACTTC.

V is TRBV28 and J is TRBJ2-1; 8 positions agree with TRBD1. This CDR3 comprises 13 residues. CDR1 MDHEN and CDR2 SYDVKM come from the germline V gene. V was clipped by 6 bases and J by 5 bases; unmatched bases: 3. The CDR3, as DNA: TGTGCCAGCAGCCCGGGACAGGACAATGAGCAGTTCTTC. Protein product: CASSPGQDNEQFF.

This clone was seen only a few times. This chain connects TRBV30 to TRBJ1-1; D gene ambiguous. The germline V and J ends were trimmed by 0 bases and 0 bases, with 8 bases remaining between them. The CDR3 loop spans 14 amino acids. The germline CDR1 and CDR2 sequences are GTSNPN and SVGIG (reference sequence). CDR3 in amino acids: CAWSVRPMNTEAFF. DNA of the CDR3: TGTGCCTGGAGTGTACGTCCTATGAACACTGAAGCTTTCTTT.

The chain uses TRBV27 and TRBJ2-7, with 7 bases fitting TRBD1. CDR3 size: 14 residues. The germline CDR1 and CDR2 sequences are MNHEY and SMNVEV (reference sequence). Trimming at V came to 3 bases and at J to 7 bases, leaving 9 bases not matched to a gene. CDR3 DNA: TGTGCCAGCAGTTTCCGAGTACTACAGGGGGAGCAGTACTTC. This codes for CASSFRVLQGEQYF.

This chain connects TRBV25-1 to TRBJ1-1, with 8 bases identical to TRBD1. Per germline, CDR1 MGHDK and CDR2 SYGVNS. Germline trimming cut 7 bases from V and 4 bases from J; bases unmatched to any gene: 2. The CDR3 contains 12 residues. The DNA of the CDR3 is TGTGCCAGCACCGGACAGGGCACTGAAGCTTTCTTT. This encodes CASTGQGTEAFF.

The rearrangement uses TRBV28 and TRBJ2-5; unclear D gene. The CDR3 loop spans 11 amino acids. Between the trimmed V and J ends, which lost 7 bases and 5 bases, there was a span of 8 bases. Germline assignment: CDR1 MDHEN and CDR2 SYDVKM. CDR3 nucleotide sequence: TGTGCCAGCAAAGAGAGGGAGACCCAGTACTTC. Its translation is CASKERETQYF.

This clone was counted only a few times. The chain employs TRBV6-5 and TRBJ2-7, with a weak D call TRBD2 (5 bases). CDR3 size: 15 residues. Germline loops: CDR1 MNHEY, CDR2 SVGAGI. V lost 10 bases and J lost 2, with 21 bases in between. CDR3 in amino acids: CATFAPGSVAYEQYF. The DNA of the CDR3 is TGTGCCACCTTCGCCCCGGGATCTGTGGCCTACGAGCAGTACTTC.

V gene TRBV5-4 combines with J gene TRBJ2-1; TRBD2 might be the D (5 bases). Trimming cost V 0 bases and J 8 bases, with 12 bases left between them. The CDR3 consists of 14 residues. Germline V CDR1 and CDR2: SGHNT, YYREEE (reference sequence). CDR3 DNA: TGTGCCAGCAGCTTGGGACGGGGTCCCCATGAGCAGTTCTTC. Protein: CASSLGRGPHEQFF.

The rearrangement links TRBV5-1 to TRBJ2-7, with 11 nucleotides matching TRBD2. The CDR3 consists of 14 residues. J gave up 4 bases and V 4 bases, and 4 bases lay outside the gene matches. Germline V gene lookup returns CDR1 SGHRS and CDR2 YFSETQ. CDR3 sequence reads: CASSATSGRYEQYF. In nucleotides, the CDR3 is TGCGCCAGCAGCGCAACTAGCGGGAGATACGAGCAGTACTTC. Full variable domain (rest looked up from reference TRBV5-1 and TRBJ2-7): KAGVTQTPRYLIKTRGQQVTLSCSPISGHRSVSWYQQTPGQGLQFLFEYFSETQRNKGNFPGRFSGRQFSNSRSEMNVSTLELGDSALYLCASSATSGRYEQYFGPGTRLTVT.

This clone has a handful of counts. The rearrangement links TRBV7-9 to TRBJ1-1; 10 nucleotides agree with TRBD1. The V gene end was trimmed by 4 bases and the J gene end by 5 bases; junction bases not matched to a gene: 13. The V gene's germline CDR1 is SEHNR and CDR2 FQNEAQ (reference sequence). The CDR3 runs 17 residues. The CDR3 is CASSSLFRGQGLTEAFF. DNA for the CDR3: TGTGCCAGCAGCTCTCTCTTTAGGGGACAGGGGTTAACTGAAGCTTTCTTT.

J is TRBJ2-1 and V is TRBV11-3; TRBD2 is a possible D gene (6 bases). V shed 5 bases and J shed 4 bases, with 15 bases lying between them. The CDR3 totals 15 residues. Germline V lookup: CDR1 SGHNT, CDR2 YENEEA. As DNA, the CDR3 is TGTGCCAGCAGCCCACGGACTACAATATACAATGAGCAGTTCTTC. Protein: CASSPRTTIYNEQFF.

The gene calls are TRBV9 and TRBJ2-7, with 7 bases identical to TRBD1. The V segment lost 0 bases and the J segment 1 base; nucleotides outside the gene matches: 4. The CDR3 has 15 residues. Germline V CDR1 and CDR2: SGDLS, YYNGEE. CDR3 residues: CASSVGGTASYEQYF. Here the CDR3 DNA reads TGTGCCAGCAGCGTAGGTGGGACAGCGTCCTACGAGCAGTACTTC.

The chain couples TRBV9 to TRBJ2-5, with D unclear. V shed 1 base and J shed 3 bases, with 7 bases lying between them. Germline CDR1 reads SGDLS; CDR2 reads YYNGEE. The length of the CDR3 is 13 residues. The CDR3 region is CASSVLGEETQYF. DNA of the CDR3: TGTGCCAGCAGCGTACTAGGTGAAGAGACCCAGTACTTC.